These 28 T cell receptor beta chains came from one sample sequenced in a study of PD-1 blockade in classical Hodgkin lymphoma. Specified time point: cycle 4 day 1 (C4D1), after 6 weeks of nivolumab. Every single patient, without exception, relapsed after autologous stem cell transplantation, and brentuximab vedotin exposure varied. TCRdb's copy holds only in-frame clones and misses some; the assay was immunoSEQ multiplex PCR. The repertoire has 13,000 or so clones, approximately 80% of them found once; the top ten carry more than 15%. The sample consisted of peripheral blood mononuclear cells (PBMCs), taken before the fourth cycle of nivolumab. The receptors here all came from a human donor with classical Hodgkin lymphoma.

V gene TRBV7-9 combines with J gene TRBJ2-1; 8 bases fit TRBD1. The CDR3 is 16 amino acids. Germline assignment: CDR1 SEHNR and CDR2 FQNEAQ (reference sequence). V lost 11 bases, J lost 4 bases, and 16 bases stayed unmatched. The CDR3 DNA reads as TGTGCCTTCGCGGCCAAACAGGACAGGGCATACAATGAGCAGTTCTTC. This sequence encodes CAFAAKQDRAYNEQFF.

The gene calls are TRBV11-2 and TRBJ1-2; 7 nucleotides line up with TRBD1. The germline V gene has CDR1 SGHAT and CDR2 FQNNGV. The CDR3 loop spans 13 amino acids. The ends lost 3 bases at V and 4 bases at J; junction bases unmatched: 2. CDR3 DNA: TGTGCCAGCAGCTTGGGACAGTCCTATGGCTACACCTTC. Encoded protein: CASSLGQSYGYTF.

This sequence joins TRBV6-5 and TRBJ1-5, with TRBD1 matching over 7 bases. V was pared by 5 bases and J by 7 bases, with 8 bases of the junction left unmatched. From germline, CDR1 is MNHEY and CDR2 SVGAGI. This CDR3 has 14 residues. CDR3 in amino acids: CASSRRQGWQPQHF. In DNA, the CDR3 is TGTGCCAGCAGTCGCCGACAGGGATGGCAGCCCCAGCATTTT.

This chain links TRBV27 with TRBJ2-7; a weak D match, TRBD2 (6 bases). CDR1 is MNHEY, CDR2 SMNVEV, per germline (reference sequence). The CDR3 consists of 15 residues. Trimming pared 5 bases from V and 2 bases from J, leaving 16 bases between. The DNA for the CDR3 is TGTGCCAGCAGTCCCCCCGGGGGTAACACCTACGAGCAGTACTTC. Amino acids: CASSPPGGNTYEQYF.

The chain joins TRBV6-1 to TRBJ2-3, with D tentatively TRBD1 (6 bases). V lost 1 base and J lost 3, with 8 bases in between. The CDR3 loop spans 14 amino acids. The V gene's germline CDR1 is MNHNS and CDR2 SASEGT. As DNA, the CDR3 is TGTGCCAGCAGTGAAGTAGGGGGTACAGATACGCAGTATTTT. It encodes CASSEVGGTDTQYF.

This chain uses TRBV7-2 with TRBJ2-3; 13 nucleotides match TRBD2. The CDR3 is made up of 16 amino acids. V lost 4 bases to trimming and J lost 5 bases; unmatched junction nucleotides: 6. Germline-derived CDR1 and CDR2 are SGHTA and FQGNSA. This CDR3 is CASSYRLAGGLDTQYF. The CDR3 DNA is TGTGCCAGCAGCTACCGACTAGCGGGGGGCTTAGATACGCAGTATTTT.

The rearrangement uses TRBV6-1 and TRBJ1-1; no definite D call. Trimming shortened V by 6 bases and J by 3 bases, and 14 bases separated the two germline ends. Germline lookup yields CDR1 MNHNS and CDR2 SASEGT. This CDR3 is built from 14 residues. The CDR3, as DNA: TGTGCCAGCAGCTTGCTGGGCTTACACACTGAAGCTTTCTTT. Protein sequence: CASSLLGLHTEAFF.

The genes are TRBV21-1 and TRBJ1-2. TRBV21-1 is assigned pseudogene status. CDR3 length: 15 amino acids. CDR3 nucleotide sequence: TGTGCCAGCAGCAAAGCTCCGGGGGCAAGCTATGGCTACACCTTC. Residues: CASSKAPGASYGYTF.

The V gene is TRBV5-6, the J gene TRBJ2-3, with 13 bases lining up with TRBD2. CDR3 length: 16 amino acids. Germline CDR1 reads SGHDT; CDR2 reads YYEEEE. V was pared by 1 base and J by 3 bases, with 2 bases of the junction left unmatched. The CDR3 nucleotides read TGTGCCAGCAGCTTGAAACTAGCGGGGGGGACAGATACGCAGTATTTT. Encoded protein: CASSLKLAGGTDTQYF.

This chain links TRBV6-9 with TRBJ1-4; D perhaps matches TRBD1 (6 bases). Germline V lookup: CDR1 MNHGY, CDR2 SVAAGI. The ends were cut back, 7 bases at V and 8 bases at J, with 14 bases in the middle. The CDR3 extends over 13 amino acids. CDR3 protein: CASTGAGGEKLFF. CDR3 nucleotides: TGTGCCAGCACCGGGGCCGGGGGCGAAAAACTGTTTTTT.

This sequence joins TRBV18 and TRBJ1-3; D is uncertain. V lost 7 bases and J 0 bases, leaving 16 bases between the germline ends. The CDR3 is 16 amino acids. Germline V gene lookup returns CDR1 KGHSH and CDR2 LQKENI. DNA of the CDR3: TGTGCCAGCTTTGGTCAAAGGGCGAGCTCTGGAAACACCATATATTTT. This sequence encodes CASFGQRASSGNTIYF.

The CDR3 region is CASKNDRGAEAFF. The CDR3 region has the DNA TGTGCCAGTAAGAATGACAGGGGAGCTGAAGCTTTCTTT. V gene TRBV2 combines with J gene TRBJ1-1, with 8 bases identical to TRBD1. J was trimmed by 6 bases and V by 9 bases; bases with no gene match: 9. The germline CDR1 and CDR2 sequences are SNHLY and FYNNEI. The CDR3 sequence is 13 residues long.

The V call is TRBV2, the J call TRBJ1-1, with a possible D match to TRBD1 (5 bases). The CDR3 spans 11 residues. The V end was cut by 6 bases, the J end by 11 bases, with 13 bases between. Germline assignment: CDR1 SNHLY and CDR2 FYNNEI. The CDR3 protein is CASSGGGTAFF. The CDR3 bases are TGTGCCAGCAGCGGGGGGGGTACGGCTTTCTTT.

The chain uses TRBV5-4 and TRBJ1-2; D possibly corresponds to TRBD1 (5 bases). The germline V gene has CDR1 SGHNT and CDR2 YYREEE (reference sequence). V gave up 6 bases and J gave up 8 bases, with 20 bases separating them. The CDR3 runs to 14 residues. CDR3 in amino acids: CASTTPRDPQGYTF. DNA for the CDR3: TGTGCCAGCACTACCCCCAGGGATCCGCAGGGCTACACCTTC.

The chain has TRBV6-5 and TRBJ2-7; 16 bases line up with TRBD2. Germline V gives CDR1 MNHEY, CDR2 SVGAGI. The ends lost 0 bases at V and 6 bases at J; junction bases unmatched: 2. The CDR3 runs 16 residues. For the CDR3, the DNA is TGTGCCAGCAGTTACTCGGGACTAGCGGGGGGGCTCGAGCAGTACTTC. Encoded protein: CASSYSGLAGGLEQYF.

This clone showed up just a few times. In DNA, the CDR3 is TGTGCCAGCAGTGCGCTGACAGGGAGGACTCGGCCTAATGAAAAACTGTTTTTT. As protein: CASSALTGRTRPNEKLFF. The chain employs TRBV6-1 and TRBJ1-4; 7 positions agree with TRBD1. CDR1 and CDR2 (germline): MNHNS, SASEGT. V shed 4 bases, J shed 3 bases, and the junction held 14 bases outside the gene matches. This CDR3 contains 18 residues.

This rearrangement joins TRBV6-5 to TRBJ1-1, with 7 bases identical to TRBD1. The CDR3 totals 12 residues. Trimming removed 5 bases from V and 6 bases from J; junction bases left unmatched: 3. Germline CDR1 and CDR2: MNHEY and SVGAGI. The CDR3 loop reads CASSRQGAEAFF. As DNA, the CDR3 is TGTGCCAGCAGTAGACAGGGCGCTGAAGCTTTCTTT.

The chain combines TRBV19 with TRBJ1-1; D is possibly TRBD1 (6 bases). Looked up from germline, CDR1 is LNHDA and CDR2 is SQIVND (reference sequence). The CDR3 length is 14 residues. The V end lost 4 bases, the J end lost 4 bases, and 13 bases lay between the germline ends. CDR3 DNA: TGTGCCAGTAGTAAGAGGGGGTTGGGCACTGAAGCTTTCTTT. Translated, it gives CASSKRGLGTEAFF.

This clone was seen a few times. The V and J genes are TRBV27 and TRBJ1-1, with D tentatively TRBD1 (5 bases). V was cut by 2 bases and J by 5 bases, with 15 bases left in between. This CDR3 comprises 15 residues. Germline CDR1 MNHEY, CDR2 SMNVEV (reference sequence). In DNA form, the CDR3 reads TGTGCCAGCAGTTTACTGGTCGGGGGGGGGACTGAAGCTTTCTTT. The encoded protein is CASSLLVGGGTEAFF.

The J gene is TRBJ2-2, the V gene TRBV7-2; no clear D. CDR3 length equals 14 residues. The V and J ends lost 5 bases and 5 bases respectively, with 12 bases between them. Germline CDR1 reads SGHTA; CDR2 reads FQGNSA. The CDR3 is CASSIFGVTGELFF. For the CDR3, the DNA is TGTGCCAGCAGCATATTCGGCGTAACCGGGGAGCTGTTTTTT.

The chain employs TRBV16 and TRBJ1-5; the D is unclear. From germline, CDR1 is KGHSY and CDR2 FQNENV. This CDR3 is built from 15 residues. Trimming took 0 bases from V and 0 from J, leaving 6 bases between them. The CDR3 DNA is TGTGCCAGCAGCCAATCAGGTATTAGCAATCAGCCCCAGCATTTT. This gives the protein CASSQSGISNQPQHF. Supplemented by reference TRBV16 and TRBJ1-5, the full variable domain reads GEEVAQTPKHLVRGEGQKAKLYCAPIKGHSYVFWYQQVLKNEFKFLISFQNENVFDETGMPKERFSAKCLPNSPCSLEIQATKLEDSAVYFCASSQSGISNQPQHFGDGTRLSIL.

This clone was detected only once. The genes are TRBV2 and TRBJ1-6; 9 bases are a match to TRBD1. V was pared by 3 bases and J by 10 bases, with 10 bases of the junction left unmatched. Looked up from germline, CDR1 is SNHLY and CDR2 is FYNNEI. CDR3 length: 16 residues. In DNA form, the CDR3 reads TGTGCCAGCAGTGACCAACGTGGGACAGGGTACTCACCCCTCCACTTT. This encodes CASSDQRGTGYSPLHF.

V and J are TRBV5-1 and TRBJ2-1; no reliable D call. From germline, CDR1 is SGHRS and CDR2 YFSETQ. With 4 bases removed from V and 0 bases from J, the gap between germline ends came to 11 bases. This CDR3 is 15 amino acids long. The CDR3 DNA sequence: TGCGCCAGCAGCCGGCTCGAGAGCTCCTACAATGAGCAGTTCTTC. As protein: CASSRLESSYNEQFF.

The J gene is TRBJ2-3, the V gene TRBV2; 7 bases are a match to TRBD2. V lost 4 bases to trimming and J lost 1 base; unmatched junction nucleotides: 8. Looked up from germline, CDR1 is SNHLY and CDR2 is FYNNEI. The CDR3 sequence is 16 residues long. The CDR3 spells CASSGGLLAGTDTQYF. The CDR3 coding sequence is TGTGCCAGCAGTGGCGGTCTGCTAGCGGGCACAGATACGCAGTATTTT.

The rearrangement uses TRBV4-3 and TRBJ2-4; the match to TRBD1 covers 8 bases. This CDR3 spans 15 amino acids. J lost 1 base, V lost 3 bases, and 2 bases had no gene match. CDR1 is LGHNA, CDR2 YSLEER, per germline. CDR3 amino acids: CASSQYRGAKNIQYF. For the CDR3, the DNA is TGCGCCAGCAGCCAGTACAGGGGGGCCAAAAACATTCAGTACTTC.

This chain connects TRBV28 to TRBJ2-5; D gene unclear. CDR1 and CDR2 (germline): MDHEN, SYDVKM. V gave up 5 bases and J gave up 11 bases, with 15 bases separating them. The CDR3 extends over 12 amino acids. The CDR3 DNA follows: TGTGCCAGCAGTCCTGGACCTAGAGGACAGTACTTC. Its translation is CASSPGPRGQYF.

This rearrangement joins TRBV7-3 to TRBJ2-2; D remains unclear. This CDR3 has 16 residues. Trimming cost V 3 bases and J 4 bases, with 15 bases left between them. The germline V gene encodes CDR1 SGHTA and CDR2 FQGTGA. The CDR3 is CASSLDGPWSTGELFF. As DNA, the CDR3 is TGTGCCAGCAGCTTGGACGGGCCATGGAGCACCGGGGAGCTGTTTTTT.

The V and J genes are TRBV2 and TRBJ1-2; 8 bases agree with TRBD1. This CDR3 comprises 13 residues. V shed 3 bases and J 6 bases; nucleotides not matched to a gene: 3. Per the germline V gene, CDR1 is SNHLY and CDR2 is FYNNEI. CDR3 nucleotide sequence: TGTGCCAGCAGTGAGCGGACAGGGAATGGCTACACCTTC. The encoded protein is CASSERTGNGYTF.